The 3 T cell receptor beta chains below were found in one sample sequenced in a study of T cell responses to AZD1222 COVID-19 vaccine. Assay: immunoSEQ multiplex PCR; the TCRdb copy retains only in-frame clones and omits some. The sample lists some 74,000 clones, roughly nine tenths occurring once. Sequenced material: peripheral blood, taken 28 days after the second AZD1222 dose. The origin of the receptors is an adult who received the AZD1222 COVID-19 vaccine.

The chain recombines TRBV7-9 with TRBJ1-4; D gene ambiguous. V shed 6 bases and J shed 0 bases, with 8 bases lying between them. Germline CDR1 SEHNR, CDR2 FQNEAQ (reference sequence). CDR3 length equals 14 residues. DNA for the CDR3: TGTGCCAGCAGTCGGAGAGCAACTAATGAAAAACTGTTTTTT. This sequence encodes CASSRRATNEKLFF.

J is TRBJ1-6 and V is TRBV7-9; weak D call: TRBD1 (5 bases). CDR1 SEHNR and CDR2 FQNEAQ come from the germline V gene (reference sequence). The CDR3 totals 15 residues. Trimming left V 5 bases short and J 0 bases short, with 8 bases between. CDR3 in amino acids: CASSRQSSYNSPLHF. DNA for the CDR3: TGTGCCAGCAGCAGACAGAGCTCCTATAATTCACCCCTCCACTTT.

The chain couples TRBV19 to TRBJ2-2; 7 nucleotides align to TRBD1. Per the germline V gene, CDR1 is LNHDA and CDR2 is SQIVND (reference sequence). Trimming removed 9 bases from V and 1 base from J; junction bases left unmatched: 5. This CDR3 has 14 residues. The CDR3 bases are TGTGCCAGCATACGACAGGGGAACACCGGGGAGCTGTTTTTT. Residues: CASIRQGNTGELFF.